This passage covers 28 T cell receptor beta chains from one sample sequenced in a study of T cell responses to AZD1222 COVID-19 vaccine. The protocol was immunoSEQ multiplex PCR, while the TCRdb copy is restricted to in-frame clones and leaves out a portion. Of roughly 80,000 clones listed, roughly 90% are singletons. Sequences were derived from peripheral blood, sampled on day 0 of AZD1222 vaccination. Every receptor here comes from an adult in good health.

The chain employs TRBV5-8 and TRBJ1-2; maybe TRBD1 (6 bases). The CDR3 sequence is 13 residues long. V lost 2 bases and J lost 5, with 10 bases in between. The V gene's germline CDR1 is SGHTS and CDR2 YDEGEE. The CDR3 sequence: CASSFDRTYGYTF. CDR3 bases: TGTGCCAGCAGCTTCGACAGGACATATGGCTACACCTTC.

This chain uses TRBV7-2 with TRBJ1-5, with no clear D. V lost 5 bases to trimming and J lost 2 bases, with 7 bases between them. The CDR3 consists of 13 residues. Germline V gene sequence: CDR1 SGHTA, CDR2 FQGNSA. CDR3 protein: CASSRTGNQPQHF. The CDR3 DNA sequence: TGTGCCAGCAGCAGGACGGGCAATCAGCCCCAGCATTTT.

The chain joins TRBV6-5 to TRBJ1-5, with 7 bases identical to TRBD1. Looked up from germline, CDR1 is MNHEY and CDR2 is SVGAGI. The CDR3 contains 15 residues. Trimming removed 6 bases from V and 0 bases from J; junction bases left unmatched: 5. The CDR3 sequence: CASRKTGISNQPQHF. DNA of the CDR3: TGTGCCAGCAGGAAGACAGGGATTAGCAATCAGCCCCAGCATTTT.

CDR3 bases: TGTGCCAGCAGCTTAGTAGGCGGGAGTACCCTCGAGCAGTACTTC. Protein sequence: CASSLVGGSTLEQYF. The chain recombines TRBV7-6 with TRBJ2-7, with 7 bases matching TRBD2. Germline CDR1 reads SGHVS; CDR2 reads FNYEAQ. Trimming at V came to 1 base and at J to 6 bases, leaving 9 bases not matched to a gene. This CDR3 spans 15 amino acids.

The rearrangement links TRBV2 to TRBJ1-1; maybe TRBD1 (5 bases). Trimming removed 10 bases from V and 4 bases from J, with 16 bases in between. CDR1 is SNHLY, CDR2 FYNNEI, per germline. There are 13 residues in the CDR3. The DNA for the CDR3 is TGTGCCACCTACGGCGGGGCCCCCACTGAAGCTTTCTTT. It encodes CATYGGAPTEAFF.

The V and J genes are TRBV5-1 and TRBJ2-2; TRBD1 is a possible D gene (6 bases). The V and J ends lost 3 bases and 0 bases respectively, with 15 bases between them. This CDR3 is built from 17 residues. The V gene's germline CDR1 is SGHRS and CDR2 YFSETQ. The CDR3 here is CASSSPLDRTNTGELFF. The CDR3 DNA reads TGCGCCAGCAGCTCCCCCCTGGACAGAACGAACACCGGGGAGCTGTTTTTT.

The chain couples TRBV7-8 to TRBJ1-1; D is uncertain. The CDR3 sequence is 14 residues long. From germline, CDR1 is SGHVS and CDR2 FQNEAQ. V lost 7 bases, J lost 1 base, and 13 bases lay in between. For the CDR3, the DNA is TGTGCCAGCAATTCCCCCCCCACGAACACTGAAGCTTTCTTT. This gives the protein CASNSPPTNTEAFF.

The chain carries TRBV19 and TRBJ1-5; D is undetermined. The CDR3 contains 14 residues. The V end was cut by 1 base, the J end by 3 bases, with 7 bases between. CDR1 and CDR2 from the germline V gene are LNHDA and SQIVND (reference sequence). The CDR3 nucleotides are TGTGCCAGTAGTATAGTCGGCTCCAATCAGCCCCAGCATTTT. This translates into CASSIVGSNQPQHF.

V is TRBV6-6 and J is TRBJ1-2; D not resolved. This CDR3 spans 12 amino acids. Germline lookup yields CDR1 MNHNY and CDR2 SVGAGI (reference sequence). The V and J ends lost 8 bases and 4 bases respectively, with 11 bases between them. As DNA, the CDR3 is TGTGCCAGCTGGCGGCCTCCCTATGGCTACACCTTC. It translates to CASWRPPYGYTF.

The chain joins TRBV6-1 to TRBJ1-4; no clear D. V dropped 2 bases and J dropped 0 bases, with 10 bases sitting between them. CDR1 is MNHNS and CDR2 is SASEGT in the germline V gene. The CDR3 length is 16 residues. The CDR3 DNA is TGTGCCAGCAGTGAACTTACTACGGCAACTAATGAAAAACTGTTTTTT. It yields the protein CASSELTTATNEKLFF.

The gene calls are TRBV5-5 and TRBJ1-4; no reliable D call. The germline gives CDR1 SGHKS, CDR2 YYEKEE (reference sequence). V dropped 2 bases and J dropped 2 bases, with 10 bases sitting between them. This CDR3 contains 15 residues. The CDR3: CASSFYEGTNEKLFF. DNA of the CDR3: TGTGCCAGCAGCTTTTATGAGGGTACTAATGAAAAACTGTTTTTT.

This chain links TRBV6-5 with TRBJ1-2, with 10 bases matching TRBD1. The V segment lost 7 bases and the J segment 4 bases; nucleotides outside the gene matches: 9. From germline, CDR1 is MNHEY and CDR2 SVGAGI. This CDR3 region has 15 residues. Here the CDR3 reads CASKTPGQGTYGYTF. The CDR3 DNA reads TGTGCCAGCAAGACACCGGGACAGGGGACCTATGGCTACACCTTC.

Here the CDR3 DNA reads TGTGCCAGCAGCTACCAGGGGTTGTTTACAGATACGCAGTATTTT. Protein: CASSYQGLFTDTQYF. The chain joins TRBV7-3 to TRBJ2-3, with a weak D call TRBD1 (6 bases). The V gene lost 4 bases and the J gene lost 3 bases, with 14 bases spanning the gap. The CDR3 contains 15 residues. Germline CDR1 is SGHTA and CDR2 is FQGTGA.

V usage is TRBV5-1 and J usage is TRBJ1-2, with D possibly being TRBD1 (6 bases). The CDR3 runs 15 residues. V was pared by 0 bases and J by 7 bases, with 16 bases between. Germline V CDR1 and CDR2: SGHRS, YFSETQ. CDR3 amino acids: CASSLATGMRAGYTF. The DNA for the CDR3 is TGCGCCAGCAGCTTGGCCACAGGGATGCGCGCTGGCTACACCTTC.

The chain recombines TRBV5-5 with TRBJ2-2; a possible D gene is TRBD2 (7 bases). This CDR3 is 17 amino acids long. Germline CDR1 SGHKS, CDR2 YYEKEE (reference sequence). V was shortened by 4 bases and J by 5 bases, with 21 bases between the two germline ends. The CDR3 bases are TGTGCCAGCAGCGCAGTTGCGGGGGCGGGGGTAACCGGGGAGCTGTTTTTT. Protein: CASSAVAGAGVTGELFF.

The CDR3 here is CATQTGTGEQFF. The CDR3 nucleotides read TGTGCCACCCAGACCGGGACAGGTGAGCAGTTCTTC. The chain couples TRBV5-6 to TRBJ2-1, with TRBD1 matching 8 bases. Trimming removed 9 bases from V and 9 bases from J; junction bases left unmatched: 8. Looked up from germline, CDR1 is SGHDT and CDR2 is YYEEEE. The CDR3 runs 12 residues. The full variable domain, rest sourced from reference TRBV5-6 and TRBJ2-1, is DAGVTQSPTHLIKTRGQQVTLRCSPKSGHDTVSWYQQALGQGPQFIFQYYEEEERQRGNFPDRFSGHQFPNYSSELNVNALLLGDSALYLCATQTGTGEQFFGPGTRLTVL.

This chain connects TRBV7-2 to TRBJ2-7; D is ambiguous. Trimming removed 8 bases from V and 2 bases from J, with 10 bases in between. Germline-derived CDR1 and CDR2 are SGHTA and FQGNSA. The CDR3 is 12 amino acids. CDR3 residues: CASLSPPYEQYF. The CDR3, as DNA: TGTGCCAGCTTATCCCCCCCCTACGAGCAGTACTTC.

The CDR3 region is CASSQGTHPEAFF. CDR3 DNA sequence: TGTGCCAGCAGCCAAGGGACCCACCCTGAAGCTTTCTTT. The chain has TRBV3-1 (or the pseudogene TRBV3-2) and TRBJ1-1; no definite D call. The V and J ends lost 1 base and 6 bases respectively, with 9 bases between them. The CDR3 is 13 residues long. Germline V lookup: CDR1 LGHDT, CDR2 YNNKEL (reference sequence).

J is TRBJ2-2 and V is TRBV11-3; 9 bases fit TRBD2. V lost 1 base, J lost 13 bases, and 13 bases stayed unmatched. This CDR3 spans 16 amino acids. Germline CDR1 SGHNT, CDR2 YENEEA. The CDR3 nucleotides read TGTGCCAGCAGCTTAGGTGGACTAGCGCCTAAAGAAGCGCTGTTTTTT. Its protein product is CASSLGGLAPKEALFF.

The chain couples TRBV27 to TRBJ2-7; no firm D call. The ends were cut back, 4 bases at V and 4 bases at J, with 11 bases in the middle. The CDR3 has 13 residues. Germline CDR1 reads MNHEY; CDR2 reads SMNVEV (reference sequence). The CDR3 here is CASSSSEKYEQYF. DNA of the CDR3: TGTGCCAGCAGTTCCTCGGAAAAATACGAGCAGTACTTC.

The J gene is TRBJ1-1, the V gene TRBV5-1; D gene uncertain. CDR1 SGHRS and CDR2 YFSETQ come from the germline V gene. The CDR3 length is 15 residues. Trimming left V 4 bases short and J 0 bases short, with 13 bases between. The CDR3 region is CASSPDPGVNTEAFF. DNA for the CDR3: TGCGCCAGCAGCCCAGATCCGGGAGTGAACACTGAAGCTTTCTTT.

CDR3 DNA sequence: TGTGCCAGCAGCCTATTAGTAGATACGCAGTATTTT. Protein: CASSLLVDTQYF. The chain couples TRBV7-9 to TRBJ2-3; D unclear. The CDR3 has 12 residues. V gave up 5 bases and J gave up 5 bases, with 8 bases separating them. From germline, CDR1 is SEHNR and CDR2 FQNEAQ (reference sequence).

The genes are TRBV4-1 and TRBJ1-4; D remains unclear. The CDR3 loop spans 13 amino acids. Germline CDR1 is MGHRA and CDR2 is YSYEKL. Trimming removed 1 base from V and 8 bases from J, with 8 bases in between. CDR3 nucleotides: TGCGCCAGCAGCCAAGTAATAGGGGAAAAACTGTTTTTT. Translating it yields CASSQVIGEKLFF.

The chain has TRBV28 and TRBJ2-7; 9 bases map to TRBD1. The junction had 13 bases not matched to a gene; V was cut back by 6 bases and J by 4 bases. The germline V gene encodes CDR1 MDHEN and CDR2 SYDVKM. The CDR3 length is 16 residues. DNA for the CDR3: TGTGCCAGCAGGACTTCCGGGACAGGGCTCGGGTACGAGCAGTACTTC. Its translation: CASRTSGTGLGYEQYF.

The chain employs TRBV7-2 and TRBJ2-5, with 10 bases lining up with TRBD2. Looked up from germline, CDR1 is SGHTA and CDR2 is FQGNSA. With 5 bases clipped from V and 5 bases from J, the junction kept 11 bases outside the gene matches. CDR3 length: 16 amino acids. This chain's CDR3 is CASSLEAGGFGETQYF. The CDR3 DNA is TGTGCCAGCAGCCTTGAAGCGGGAGGGTTCGGGGAGACCCAGTACTTC.

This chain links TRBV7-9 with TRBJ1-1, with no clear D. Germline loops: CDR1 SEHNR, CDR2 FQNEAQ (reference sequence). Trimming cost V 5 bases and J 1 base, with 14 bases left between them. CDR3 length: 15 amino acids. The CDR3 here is CASSRILTRNTEAFF. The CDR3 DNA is TGTGCCAGCAGCCGGATCCTAACACGGAACACTGAAGCTTTCTTT.

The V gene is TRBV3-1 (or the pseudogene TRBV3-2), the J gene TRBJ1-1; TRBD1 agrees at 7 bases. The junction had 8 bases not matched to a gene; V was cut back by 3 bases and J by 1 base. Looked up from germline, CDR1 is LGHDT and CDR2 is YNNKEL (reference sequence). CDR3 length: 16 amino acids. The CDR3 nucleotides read TGTGCCAGCAGCCAGGAAACGACAGGGACGAACACTGAAGCTTTCTTT. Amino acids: CASSQETTGTNTEAFF.

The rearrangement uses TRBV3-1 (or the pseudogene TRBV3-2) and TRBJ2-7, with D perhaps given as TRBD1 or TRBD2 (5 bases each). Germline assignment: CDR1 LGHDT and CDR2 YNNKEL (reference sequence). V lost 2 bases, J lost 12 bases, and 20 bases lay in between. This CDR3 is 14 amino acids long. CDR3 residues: CASSQRTAGTPRYF. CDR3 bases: TGTGCCAGCAGCCAAAGGACCGCCGGGACCCCCCGGTACTTC.